The following is a T cell receptor (beta chain) sequence with its context. These data are taken from a study of blood T cell repertoires in COVID-19. The J segment lost 4 bases and the V segment lost 0 bases, leaving 5 bases of the junction unmatched. The CDR3 is 15 residues long. Germline lookup yields CDR1 ENHRY and CDR2 SYGVKD. TCRdb's table, derived via immunoSEQ multiplex PCR, lists solely in-frame clones and lacks some. The sample includes nearly 15,000 clones, around 70% of them seen just once. The source material was peripheral blood. The V gene is TRBV10-3, the J gene TRBJ1-2; 7 bases are a match to TRBD1. This TCR derives from a man aged 55 to 69 with acute or convalescent COVID-19. The CDR3 is CAISESGQESYGYTF. In DNA form, the CDR3 reads TGTGCCATCAGTGAGTCCGGACAGGAGAGCTATGGCTACACCTTC.